Below, 4 T cell receptor beta chains from the same sample are listed, as sequenced in a study of T-cell reconstitution after alpha-beta-depleted transplantation in children. Preparing the TCRbeta library involved the use of unique molecular identifiers. Via MiXCR, TCRdb re-called the PCR reads, giving one row per CDR3 protein. The data contain 450,000 to 550,000 distinct CDR3 sequences, around 10% of them seen just once; the ten biggest clones take up around 13%. Sample: PBMCs, mostly from graft donor cells, taken 180 days after TCRalphabeta/CD19-depleted stem cell transplant. All receptors derive from a female patient under 10 years old who had a stem cell transplant for aplastic anemia, so the T cells may come from the graft donor.

This clonotype was picked up a small number of times. The CDR3 DNA reads TGCGCCAGCAGCTGGGGACTCTCCTACGAGCAGTACTTC. Translation gives CASSWGLSYEQYF. The V and J genes are TRBV5-1 and TRBJ2-7; D is perhaps TRBD2 (6 bases). The CDR3 loop spans 13 amino acids. Trimming took 3 bases from V and 0 from J, leaving 7 bases between them. Germline CDR1 and CDR2: SGHRS and YFSETQ. The variable domain in full, with the rest retrieved from reference TRBV5-1 and TRBJ2-7, is KAGVTQTPRYLIKTRGQQVTLSCSPISGHRSVSWYQQTPGQGLQFLFEYFSETQRNKGNFPGRFSGRQFSNSRSEMNVSTLELGDSALYLCASSWGLSYEQYFGPGTRLTVT.

Comments on this clonotype: The junction departs from germline at one end; a sequencing error may be responsible. This chain links TRBV4-2 with TRBJ2-2, with 12 bases fitting TRBD2. Looked up from germline, CDR1 is LGHNA and CDR2 is YNFKEQ. The CDR3 extends over 18 amino acids. CDR3 protein: CAISRGLAGLLNTGELFF. In DNA form, the CDR3 reads TGTGCCATCAGCCGAGGACTAGCGGGACTACTTAACACCGGGGAGCTGTTTTTT.

This clonotype was detected only a few times. J is TRBJ2-7 and V is TRBV6-2 or TRBV6-3; D gene unclear. The germline V gene encodes CDR1 MNHEY and CDR2 SVGEGT. This CDR3 is built from 13 residues. Trimming removed 5 bases at V and 2 bases at J, with 10 bases between. DNA for the CDR3: TGTGCCAGCAGTAATCCGGGCGCCTACGAGCAGTACTTC. It codes for CASSNPGAYEQYF.

V is TRBV6-2 or TRBV6-3 and J is TRBJ2-7; D may be TRBD2 (6 bases). Germline CDR1 reads MNHEY; CDR2 reads SVGEGT. The V end was cut by 7 bases, the J end by 6 bases, with 22 bases between. The CDR3 is 15 residues long. CDR3: CASKGTGTGAREQYV. CDR3 DNA: TGTGCCAGCAAGGGGACCGGGACGGGAGCCCGCGAGCAGTACGTC.